A single sample gave rise to the 5 T cell receptor beta chains below, sequenced in a study of blood T cell repertoires in COVID-19. Clones were read by immunoSEQ multiplex PCR, and TCRdb kept only the in-frame ones, dropping some. Counted here are more than 85,000 clones, about 85% occurring once; the ten biggest clones make up 4.8%. Material: peripheral blood. All receptors come from a human donor in a cohort sampled during active COVID-19.

This chain links TRBV3-1 (or the pseudogene TRBV3-2) with TRBJ1-4; D is possibly TRBD1 (5 bases). V shed 10 bases and J shed 5 bases, with 20 bases lying between them. The CDR3 totals 15 residues. Germline V gene sequence: CDR1 LGHDT, CDR2 YNNKEL (reference sequence). CDR3 sequence: CATHEPGGGNEKLFF. The CDR3 DNA is TGTGCCACACACGAACCCGGGGGTGGAAATGAAAAACTGTTTTTT.

V is TRBV7-9 and J is TRBJ1-1; maybe TRBD1 (5 bases). V shed 4 bases and J shed 0 bases, with 15 bases lying between them. Germline V gives CDR1 SEHNR, CDR2 FQNEAQ (reference sequence). The CDR3 runs to 16 residues. CDR3 sequence: CASSSRGSGLNTEAFF. The CDR3 coding sequence is TGTGCCAGCAGCTCAAGGGGATCAGGGTTGAACACTGAAGCTTTCTTT.

This chain uses TRBV2 with TRBJ1-4; 9 bases agree with TRBD1. J lost 1 base, V lost 8 bases, and 5 bases had no gene match. Germline V lookup: CDR1 SNHLY, CDR2 FYNNEI. The CDR3 has 15 amino acids. CDR3: CASGGQGLTNEKLFF. The CDR3, as DNA: TGTGCCAGCGGGGGACAGGGTTTAACTAATGAAAAACTGTTTTTT. Full variable domain (missing parts from reference TRBV2 and TRBJ1-4): EPEVTQTPSHQVTQMGQEVILRCVPISNHLYFYWYRQILGQKVEFLVSFYNNEISEKSEIFDDQFSVERPDGSNFTLKIRSTKLEDSAMYFCASGGQGLTNEKLFFGSGTQLSVL.

The V and J genes are TRBV2 and TRBJ2-2; 8 positions match TRBD2. J gave up 6 bases and V 1 base, and 16 bases lay outside the gene matches. Germline loops: CDR1 SNHLY, CDR2 FYNNEI. The CDR3 runs to 19 residues. CDR3 protein: CASSEGPGGSVRSAGELFF. CDR3 sequence (DNA): TGTGCCAGCAGTGAAGGGCCGGGGGGGTCGGTTAGGTCCGCCGGGGAGCTGTTTTTT.

The chain links TRBV3-1 (or the pseudogene TRBV3-2) to TRBJ2-1; 10 bases agree with TRBD2. The CDR3 sequence is 17 residues long. With 0 bases clipped from V and 5 bases from J, the junction kept 7 bases outside the gene matches. Per germline, CDR1 LGHDT and CDR2 YNNKEL (reference sequence). CDR3 in DNA: TGTGCCAGCAGCCAAGATTCCCTAGCGGGAGTTAACAATGAGCAGTTCTTC. Residues: CASSQDSLAGVNNEQFF.